This T cell receptor beta chain was profiled in a study of T cell responses to AZD1222 COVID-19 vaccine. Pooled samples include second doses given at about 4 or 12 weeks. The CDR3 contains 15 residues. The V gene's germline CDR1 is LNHDA and CDR2 SQIVND (reference sequence). V lost 6 bases and J lost 2, with 14 bases in between. General observations from the study: Clonal diversity was possibly underestimated; the donors were predominantly white British and more often female. Repertoires in all cases were sampled only once the peak T cell response had passed.

For this clone: Its cognate antigen is unknown.

Libraries were prepared by immunoSEQ multiplex PCR; TCRdb keeps only in-frame clonotypes and omits some of them. The top ten hold around 1.7% of the sample, which has 130,000 to 150,000 clones, roughly nine tenths seen once. This clonotype originated in an adult who received the AZD1222 COVID-19 vaccine. The sequencing used peripheral blood, collected 28 days after the second AZD1222 dose. The J gene is TRBJ1-5, the V gene TRBV19; no clear D gene. CDR3 DNA: TGTGCCAGTAGCATGGGAACCAAGGGCAATCAGCCCCAGCATTTT. Its translation: CASSMGTKGNQPQHF.